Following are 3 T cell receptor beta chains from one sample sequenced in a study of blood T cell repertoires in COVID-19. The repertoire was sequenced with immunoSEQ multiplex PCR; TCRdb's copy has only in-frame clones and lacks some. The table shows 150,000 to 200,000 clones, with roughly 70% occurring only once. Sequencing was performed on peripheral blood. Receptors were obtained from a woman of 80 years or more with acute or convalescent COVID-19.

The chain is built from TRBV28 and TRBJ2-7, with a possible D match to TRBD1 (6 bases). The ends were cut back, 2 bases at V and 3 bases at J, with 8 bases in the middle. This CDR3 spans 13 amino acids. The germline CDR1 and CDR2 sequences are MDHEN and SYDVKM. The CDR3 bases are TGTGCCAGCAGTTTAGGGACACTCTACGAGCAGTACTTC. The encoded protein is CASSLGTLYEQYF.

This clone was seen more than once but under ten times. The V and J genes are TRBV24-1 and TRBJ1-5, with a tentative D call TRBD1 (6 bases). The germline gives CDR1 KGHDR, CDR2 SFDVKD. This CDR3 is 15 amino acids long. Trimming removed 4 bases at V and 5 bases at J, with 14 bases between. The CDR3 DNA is TGTGCCACCAGTGAGGGAGGGGGGGCGGATCAGCCCCAGCATTTT. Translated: CATSEGGGADQPQHF.

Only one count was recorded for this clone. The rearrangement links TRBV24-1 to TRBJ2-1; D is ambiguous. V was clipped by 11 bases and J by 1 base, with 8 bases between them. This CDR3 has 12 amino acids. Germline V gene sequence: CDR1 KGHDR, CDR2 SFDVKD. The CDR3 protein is CASAGSYNEQFF. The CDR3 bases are TGTGCCAGCGCCGGTTCCTACAATGAGCAGTTCTTC.